These 6 T cell receptor beta chains originate from one sample sequenced in a study of OX40 agonist ivuxolimab in advanced cancers. Sequencing was performed with immunoSEQ multiplex PCR; in TCRdb, only in-frame clones are kept and a portion is missing. The sample lists nearly 110,000 clones; just over 90% were seen once. The source material was CD4+ or CD8+ T cells sorted from blood, sampled in a trial of the OX40 agonist ivuxolimab. The receptors derive from an adult with an advanced solid tumor such as melanoma, head and neck, liver or kidney cancer.

The CDR3 spells CASSVGAPQETQYF. The CDR3 coding sequence is TGTGCCAGCAGCGTGGGGGCCCCCCAAGAGACCCAGTACTTC. The V call is TRBV9, the J call TRBJ2-5; weak D call: TRBD1 (6 bases). The V end lost 2 bases, the J end lost 1 base, and 9 bases lay between the germline ends. From germline, CDR1 is SGDLS and CDR2 YYNGEE. This CDR3 is built from 14 residues.

CDR3 bases: TGCGCCAGCAGCTTGGCCGGGCGGGGACAGGGGGTGGACGAGCAGTACTTC. Its translation is CASSLAGRGQGVDEQYF. The chain joins TRBV5-1 to TRBJ2-7, with 11 bases lining up with TRBD1. V shed 0 bases and J 5 bases; nucleotides not matched to a gene: 10. Per germline, CDR1 SGHRS and CDR2 YFSETQ. The CDR3 length is 17 residues. The whole variable domain, filled in from reference TRBV5-1 and TRBJ2-7, reads KAGVTQTPRYLIKTRGQQVTLSCSPISGHRSVSWYQQTPGQGLQFLFEYFSETQRNKGNFPGRFSGRQFSNSRSEMNVSTLELGDSALYLCASSLAGRGQGVDEQYFGPGTRLTVT.

V usage is TRBV21-1 and J usage is TRBJ2-7. TRBV21-1 has pseudogene status. CDR3 length equals 14 residues. The CDR3 reads CASSKGGSGYEQYF. The CDR3 DNA follows: TGTGCCAGCAGCAAAGGGGGCAGCGGCTACGAGCAGTACTTC.

The CDR3 DNA sequence: TGCGCCAGCAGTGACTCGCGGGAGAGCACAGATACGCAGTATTTT. It encodes CASSDSRESTDTQYF. The rearrangement links TRBV10-1 to TRBJ2-3; 7 nucleotides match TRBD2. Trimming took 3 bases from V and 0 from J; bases not matched to a gene: 3. The CDR3 is 15 amino acids. From germline, CDR1 is WNHNN and CDR2 SYGVQD (reference sequence).

The chain recombines TRBV5-8 with TRBJ2-3, with 11 bases identical to TRBD2. The CDR3 contains 14 residues. The germline gives CDR1 SGHTS, CDR2 YDEGEE. The trim removed 4 bases at V and 6 bases at J, leaving 4 bases unmatched. CDR3 DNA: TGTGCCAGCAGCCCTTGGACTAGCGGGGATACGCAGTATTTT. This sequence encodes CASSPWTSGDTQYF.

The rearrangement uses TRBV7-2 and TRBJ1-1, with D tentatively TRBD1 (5 bases). The CDR3 consists of 12 residues. Germline loops: CDR1 SGHTA, CDR2 FQGNSA. The V and J ends lost 5 bases and 6 bases respectively, with 10 bases between them. CDR3 loop: CASSRAGAEAFF. In DNA form, the CDR3 reads TGTGCCAGCAGCCGGGCGGGGGCTGAAGCTTTCTTT.